Presented here are 28 T cell receptor beta chains from one specimen sequenced in a study of T cells in Graves' hyperthyroidism and ophthalmopathy. From RNA transcripts, TCR beta CDR3 regions were amplified. The HTBI primer set was used in a first-round RT-PCR of the TCR CDR3. TCRdb recomputed calls from the multiplex PCR reads with MiXCR, one row per CDR3 protein. The sample contains about 350,000 distinct CDR3 sequences, over 12% of which appear only once. Material for sequencing was blood. These receptors were collected from a woman aged 55-70 years with Graves' ophthalmopathy.

In its sample, this clonotype was seen a few times. The chain carries TRBV11-1 and TRBJ2-7; either TRBD1 or TRBD2 may fit D (5 bases each). Trimming pared 4 bases from V and 4 bases from J, leaving 17 bases between. The CDR3 is made up of 15 amino acids. Germline lookup yields CDR1 SGHAT and CDR2 FQDESV (reference sequence). The CDR3 spells CASSSQPGPQYEQYF. In nucleotides, the CDR3 is TGTGCCAGCAGCTCCCAACCGGGGCCCCAATACGAGCAGTACTTC.

This clonotype was counted at least ten times. The chain recombines TRBV7-9 with TRBJ2-7; D possibly corresponds to TRBD1 (5 bases). Trimming cost V 6 bases and J 3 bases, with 12 bases left between them. Germline values: CDR1 SEHNR, CDR2 FQNEAQ (reference sequence). This CDR3 is 13 amino acids long. CDR3 DNA sequence: TGTGCCAGCAGTCCAGGGTTCCTCTACGAGCAGTACTTC. Its protein is CASSPGFLYEQYF.

In its sample, this clonotype was seen many times. The V gene is TRBV29-1, the J gene TRBJ2-3; D not resolved. This CDR3 is built from 12 residues. Trimming pared 5 bases from V and 4 bases from J, leaving 10 bases between. Germline V CDR1 and CDR2: SQVTM, ANQGSEA. The CDR3 sequence: CSVRTVADTQYF. The CDR3 DNA is TGCAGCGTTCGCACAGTAGCAGATACGCAGTATTTT.

Many counts were recorded for this clonotype. The genes are TRBV7-3 and TRBJ2-1; D is unresolved. There are 15 residues in the CDR3. Trimming pared 5 bases from V and 0 bases from J, leaving 11 bases between. Germline V gene data show CDR1 as SGHTA and CDR2 as FQGTGA. CDR3 in DNA: TGTGCCAGCAGCCAAGAGATCGGCTCCTACAATGAGCAGTTCTTC. It codes for CASSQEIGSYNEQFF.

This clonotype was counted at least ten times. The chain is built from TRBV5-1 and TRBJ2-5; D remains ambiguous. This CDR3 comprises 13 residues. V shed 1 base and J shed 1 base, with 5 bases lying between them. Germline V gene lookup returns CDR1 SGHRS and CDR2 YFSETQ. DNA for the CDR3: TGCGCCAGCAGCTTGTTCAGCCAAGAGACCCAGTACTTC. Translation gives CASSLFSQETQYF.

This clonotype occurred many times. In DNA, the CDR3 is TGCAGTGCCCCGACGGTGACGGCTGAAGCTTTCTTT. Amino acid sequence: CSAPTVTAEAFF. This chain joins TRBV20-1 and TRBJ1-1, with no clear D. Germline V gene sequence: CDR1 DFQATT, CDR2 SNEGSKA (reference sequence). V lost 6 bases and J 6 bases, leaving 14 bases between the germline ends. CDR3 length: 12 amino acids.

The V gene is TRBV7-9, the J gene TRBJ2-2, with D tentatively TRBD1 (6 bases). CDR3 length equals 14 residues. The V and J ends lost 10 bases and 0 bases respectively, with 12 bases between them. Germline CDR1 and CDR2: SEHNR and FQNEAQ (reference sequence). In DNA, the CDR3 is TGTGCCACACCGGGACATACGAACACCGGGGAGCTGTTTTTT. This gives the protein CATPGHTNTGELFF.

V and J are TRBV19 and TRBJ1-2, with 10 bases aligning to TRBD1. Germline values: CDR1 LNHDA, CDR2 SQIVND (reference sequence). The CDR3 is made up of 14 amino acids. Germline trimming cut 5 bases from V and 8 bases from J; bases unmatched to any gene: 8. The CDR3 region is CASSDRDRGGGYTF. The CDR3, as DNA: TGTGCCAGTAGTGACCGGGACAGGGGCGGCGGCTACACCTTC.

This clonotype came up a few times. The chain employs TRBV9 and TRBJ2-3; D is perhaps TRBD1 or TRBD2 (5 bases each). V shed 3 bases and J shed 5 bases, with 13 bases lying between them. The CDR3 spans 14 residues. The germline V gene encodes CDR1 SGDLS and CDR2 YYNGEE. The CDR3 region is CASSATPRGDTQYF. The CDR3, as DNA: TGTGCCAGCAGCGCCACCCCGAGGGGAGATACGCAGTATTTT.

This clonotype was seen at least ten times. The V and J genes are TRBV11-2 and TRBJ2-1, with TRBD2 matching 9 bases. Losses at the gene ends were 2 bases for V and 1 base for J; bases not matched to a gene: 6. Germline assignment: CDR1 SGHAT and CDR2 FQNNGV. CDR3 length equals 17 residues. CDR3 nucleotide sequence: TGTGCCAGCAGCTTAAGGGCTAGCGGGACTTCCTACAATGAGCAGTTCTTC. It specifies CASSLRASGTSYNEQFF.

This clonotype has a count of ten or more. The genes are TRBV28 and TRBJ1-2, with D perhaps matching TRBD1 (6 bases). This CDR3 has 12 residues. The V gene lost 7 bases and the J gene lost 5 bases, with 11 bases spanning the gap. CDR1 and CDR2 (germline): MDHEN, SYDVKM. The CDR3 loop reads CASTTGAYGYTF. DNA for the CDR3: TGTGCCAGCACAACGGGGGCGTATGGCTACACCTTC.

This clonotype has at least ten counts. The chain employs TRBV3-1 and TRBJ2-5; possibly TRBD1 or TRBD2 for D (6 bases each). This CDR3 is built from 15 residues. Trimming took off 5 bases at V and 1 base at J, with 14 bases between the two ends. The germline V gene encodes CDR1 LGHDT and CDR2 YNNKEL (reference sequence). CDR3 amino acids: CASSYGGSGQETQYF. The CDR3 nucleotides are TGTGCCAGCAGCTACGGGGGCAGCGGCCAAGAGACCCAGTACTTC.

J is TRBJ2-1 and V is TRBV9; 11 bases fit TRBD2. The CDR3 is 16 amino acids. The germline V gene encodes CDR1 SGDLS and CDR2 YYNGEE. Trimming cost V 3 bases and J 10 bases; bases outside gene matches: 12. The CDR3 DNA reads as TGTGCCAGCAGCGGTGTTAGCGGGAGGGCATCGTGGGAGCAGTTCTTC. It specifies CASSGVSGRASWEQFF.

Worth noting for this clonotype: A read error may be the cause here, since a much bigger clone is one base away. The chain combines TRBV12-3 or TRBV12-4 with TRBJ1-5; D unresolved. This CDR3 comprises 14 residues. Written as DNA, the CDR3 is TGTACCAGCAGCAATAGTGGCAGCAATCAGCCCCAGCATTTT. Amino acids: CTSSNSGSNQPQHF.

The sample holds many counts of this clonotype. This sequence joins TRBV11-2 and TRBJ2-5, with D unclear. CDR3 length: 16 amino acids. CDR1 and CDR2 (germline): SGHAT, FQNNGV. V was cut by 5 bases and J by 2 bases, with 18 bases left in between. CDR3 DNA sequence: TGTGCCAGCAGCCCCAACCTTGGAATGGGGCAAGAGACCCAGTACTTC. Its translation: CASSPNLGMGQETQYF.

The rearrangement joins TRBV28 to TRBJ2-5; 8 bases align to TRBD2. V trimming: 6 bases; J trimming: 5 bases; junction bases outside the gene matches: 20. The CDR3 is made up of 18 amino acids. CDR1 and CDR2 from the germline V gene are MDHEN and SYDVKM. The CDR3 sequence is CASSVSIAGPIGGETQYF. As DNA, the CDR3 is TGTGCCAGCAGCGTCTCAATAGCGGGACCTATCGGGGGGGAGACCCAGTACTTC.

This clonotype came up many times. The chain recombines TRBV7-9 with TRBJ2-5; tentatively, D is TRBD2 (6 bases). The CDR3 consists of 16 residues. Trimming pared 0 bases from V and 2 bases from J, leaving 13 bases between. In germline, CDR1 is SEHNR, CDR2 FQNEAQ (reference sequence). CDR3 nucleotides: TGTGCCAGCAGCTTAGCGCTAGGGAGGCAGCAAGAGACCCAGTACTTC. Encoded protein: CASSLALGRQQETQYF.

This clonotype was counted many times. The rearrangement links TRBV20-1 to TRBJ2-3; 7 bases agree with TRBD2. V trimming: 3 bases; J trimming: 2 bases; junction bases outside the gene matches: 5. The CDR3 totals 14 residues. Germline V gene data show CDR1 as DFQATT and CDR2 as SNEGSKA (reference sequence). The chain's CDR3 is CSARVGGITDTQYF. DNA of the CDR3: TGCAGTGCTAGGGTGGGAGGGATCACAGATACGCAGTATTTT.

There are a few counts of this clonotype. The chain is built from TRBV30 and TRBJ1-3; D may be TRBD1 (5 bases). CDR3 length: 16 residues. The germline gives CDR1 GTSNPN, CDR2 SVGIG (reference sequence). Trimming shortened V by 3 bases and J by 0 bases, and 15 bases separated the two germline ends. CDR3: CAWRGRPGYSGNTIYF. CDR3 nucleotide sequence: TGTGCCTGGAGAGGCAGACCAGGGTACTCTGGAAACACCATATATTTT.

Note on this clonotype: The DNA is omitted, as the CDR3 cannot be located on it reliably, and the CDR3 follows TCRdb's listing. V and J are TRBV7-9 and TRBJ2-1; the D call of TRBD2 is as the table states it, not checked on the DNA. The germline gives CDR1 SEHNR, CDR2 FQNEAQ (reference sequence). The CDR3 totals 18 residues, both ends included. The chain's CDR3 is CASSSSWEGTGSYNEQFF.

This clonotype was seen at least ten times. The chain combines TRBV5-1 with TRBJ1-2; D not resolved. Trimming removed 0 bases from V and 0 bases from J, with 12 bases in between. The CDR3 is 16 residues long. Per the germline V gene, CDR1 is SGHRS and CDR2 is YFSETQ. CDR3 sequence: CASSLDAKGSNYGYTF. The CDR3 DNA follows: TGCGCCAGCAGCTTGGACGCAAAGGGATCTAACTATGGCTACACCTTC.

A few counts support this clonotype. This chain connects TRBV20-1 to TRBJ2-3; D unclear. The CDR3 spans 13 residues. Germline assignment: CDR1 DFQATT and CDR2 SNEGSKA (reference sequence). Deletions cut 0 bases from V and 6 bases from J, with 10 bases between. The CDR3: CSARDSGSDTQYF. CDR3 DNA sequence: TGCAGTGCTAGAGATTCCGGGTCTGATACGCAGTATTTT.

The J gene is TRBJ2-7, the V gene TRBV7-6, with D perhaps TRBD1 (5 bases). V lost 5 bases and J lost 2, with 16 bases in between. CDR1 and CDR2 (germline): SGHVS, FNYEAQ. The CDR3 has 15 residues. The CDR3 loop reads CASSPQGGATYEQYF. The CDR3 bases are TGTGCCAGCAGCCCCCAGGGTGGAGCCACCTACGAGCAGTACTTC.

The rearrangement links TRBV29-1 to TRBJ1-5; 9 nucleotides agree with TRBD1. The CDR3 spans 12 residues. Germline V gives CDR1 SQVTM, CDR2 ANQGSEA. The J segment lost 4 bases and the V segment lost 6 bases, leaving 1 base of the junction unmatched. CDR3 loop: CSVGTGNQPQHF. The CDR3 DNA reads TGCAGCGTAGGGACAGGGAATCAGCCCCAGCATTTT.

This clonotype was observed many times. The rearrangement uses TRBV6-1 and TRBJ1-1; weak D call: TRBD1 (5 bases). V shed 6 bases and J shed 0 bases, with 11 bases lying between them. The V gene's germline CDR1 is MNHNS and CDR2 SASEGT. The CDR3 covers 14 residues. CDR3 in DNA: TGTGCCAGCAGCTTTCGACAGATGAACACTGAAGCTTTCTTT. It translates to CASSFRQMNTEAFF.

V usage is TRBV5-4 and J usage is TRBJ2-1; D is possibly TRBD1 or TRBD2 (6 bases each). The CDR3 totals 14 residues. Germline V gene lookup returns CDR1 SGHNT and CDR2 YYREEE (reference sequence). With 7 bases removed from V and 3 bases from J, the gap between germline ends came to 14 bases. CDR3 sequence: CASGPQGGYNEQFF. CDR3 sequence (DNA): TGTGCCAGCGGACCACAGGGAGGCTACAATGAGCAGTTCTTC.

This clonotype appeared many times. The chain couples TRBV20-1 to TRBJ2-5; 10 positions match TRBD1. The CDR3 covers 17 residues. Germline-derived CDR1 and CDR2 are DFQATT and SNEGSKA (reference sequence). V shed 6 bases and J 5 bases; nucleotides not matched to a gene: 18. The CDR3 spells CSAPLPTGGVSMETQYF. The CDR3 nucleotides read TGCAGTGCCCCCCTTCCGACAGGGGGCGTTTCAATGGAGACCCAGTACTTC.

This clonotype turned up a few times. The chain employs TRBV30 and TRBJ2-6; D possibly corresponds to TRBD1 (6 bases). Germline V gene lookup returns CDR1 GTSNPN and CDR2 SVGIG (reference sequence). This CDR3 has 17 amino acids. Trimming took off 3 bases at V and 0 bases at J, with 15 bases between the two ends. CDR3 region: CAWSPQGYLSGANVLTF. The CDR3 DNA follows: TGTGCCTGGAGCCCACAGGGCTATCTCTCTGGGGCCAACGTCCTGACTTTC. The whole variable domain, filled in from reference TRBV30 and TRBJ2-6, reads SQTIHQWPATLVQPVGSPLSLECTVEGTSNPNLYWYRQAAGRGLQLLFYSVGIGQISSEVPQNLSASRPQDRQFILSSKKLLLSDSGFYLCAWSPQGYLSGANVLTFGAGSRLTVL.